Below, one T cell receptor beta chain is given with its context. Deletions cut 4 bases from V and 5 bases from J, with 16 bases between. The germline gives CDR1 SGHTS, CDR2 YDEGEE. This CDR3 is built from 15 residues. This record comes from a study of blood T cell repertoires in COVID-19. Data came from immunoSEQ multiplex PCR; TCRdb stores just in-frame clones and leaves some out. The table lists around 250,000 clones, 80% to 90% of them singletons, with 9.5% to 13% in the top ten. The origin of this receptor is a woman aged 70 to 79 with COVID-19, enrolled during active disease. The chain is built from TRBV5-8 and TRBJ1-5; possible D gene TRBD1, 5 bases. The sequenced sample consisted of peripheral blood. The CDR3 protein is CASSPTTATYQPQHF. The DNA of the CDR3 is TGTGCCAGCAGCCCTACGACAGCTACCTATCAGCCCCAGCATTTT.